A selection of T cell receptor beta chains follows, all from one sample in a study of a mutant IDH1 vaccine in newly diagnosed glioma. Profiled with immunoSEQ multiplex PCR; TCRdb holds only in-frame clones, not every one. The data hold tens of thousands of clones, with 76% observed a single time. These receptors are not linked to any known antigen. Sequenced material: PBMCs, taken from a glioma patient whose treatment included an IDH1 peptide vaccine. The receptors originated from a woman aged 40 to 50 with glioma. Some clones in this sample may be carry-over from other donors' samples. Each CDR3 is given with its conserved first and last residue. The D gene is left open where the match is weak. Clone size is not always given. Where it is, it says once, few, many or a class for expanded clones.

-	TRBV5-1	-	TRBJ1-2	TGCGCCAGCAGCATAGACCCCCAGGGCGGCTACACCTTC	CASSIDPQGGYTF
-	TRBV5-4	-	TRBJ2-3	TGTGCCAGCAGTGACGGGAAGCGCACAGGTACGCAGTATTTT	CASSDGKRTGTQYF
-	TRBV10-3	few	TRBJ1-2	TGTGCCATCAGCCTGGACAGCGCCGCGGGTGGCTACACCTTC	CAISLDSAAGGYTF
TRBD1	TRBV14	-	TRBJ2-6	TGTGCCAGCAGCCTGACAGGGGTGAGAGGGGCCAACGTCCTGACTTTC	CASSLTGVRGANVLTF
TRBD1	TRBV27	-	TRBJ1-5	TGTGCCAGCAGTTTTGGGACAGAGCATCAGCCCCAGCATTTT	CASSFGTEHQPQHF
-	TRBV10-2	once	TRBJ1-2	TGCGCCAGCATAACCGATTGGGGCTACACCTTC	CASITDWGYTF
TRBD1	TRBV15	once	TRBJ2-5	TGTGCCACCAGCAGGGATCAAGGACAGGGTCAGACCCAGTACTTC	CATSRDQGQGQTQYF
TRBD1	TRBV10-3	-	TRBJ2-7	TGTGCCATCACTCCGGGACAGGGGGCCTACGAGCAGTACTTC	CAITPGQGAYEQYF
-	TRBV5-1	-	TRBJ2-7	TGCGCCAGCAGCTACGGACAGGGCGTCGGGAGGGCCGGGAACGAGCAGTACTTC	CASSYGQGVGRAGNEQYF
-	TRBV10-1	once	TRBJ2-1	TGCGCCAGCAGTGAGGCCCCCTTTACAGGAGGGGGCAATGAGCAGTTCTTC	CASSEAPFTGGGNEQFF
-	TRBV27	-	TRBJ1-2	TGTGCCAGCAGTTCGGAAGCGGAGAGATCTAACTATGGCTACACCTTC	CASSSEAERSNYGYTF
-	TRBV5-1	-	TRBJ2-2	TGCGCCAGCAGCCCCCGGGACCCGAACACCGGGGAGCTGTTTTTT	CASSPRDPNTGELFF
-	TRBV28	-	TRBJ1-2	TGTGCCGCCGCAGGGGCGGCTGGCTACACCTTC	CAAAGAAGYTF
-	TRBV27	-	TRBJ2-5	TGTGCCACCTCTCCCTCGGTCCCAGAGACCCAGTACTTC	CATSPSVPETQYF
-	TRBV5-1	-	TRBJ2-3	TGCGCCAGCAGCTTGGCGCTGGACACAGATACGCAGTATTTT	CASSLALDTDTQYF
TRBD1	TRBV7-2	-	TRBJ1-2	TGTGCCAGCAGCGGACAGGGCCTTAACTATGGCTACACCTTC	CASSGQGLNYGYTF
TRBD1	TRBV5-4	-	TRBJ1-2	TGTGCCAGCAGCTGGGACAGCGAGTATGGCTACACCTTC	CASSWDSEYGYTF
-	TRBV5-8	once	TRBJ1-5	TGTGCCAGCAGCGACGTGGGTGGGAGCAATCAGCCCCAGCATTTT	CASSDVGGSNQPQHF
-	TRBV19	-	TRBJ1-2	TGTGCCAGTAGCCCCCCCGGCAGGGAAAACTATGGCTACACCTTC	CASSPPGRENYGYTF
TRBD1	TRBV9	-	TRBJ2-7	TGTGCCAGCAGCCGCTGGGGGATCACAGGGGGCGGCTACGAGCAGTACTTC	CASSRWGITGGGYEQYF
-	TRBV2	-	TRBJ2-1	TGTGCCAGCAGTGAATTAACTAGTCGGGATGAGCAGTTCTTC	CASSELTSRDEQFF
TRBD1	TRBV4-3	-	TRBJ2-3	TGCGCCAGCAGCCGGGGACAGGGGCGACGCCCAGATACGCAGTATTTT	CASSRGQGRRPDTQYF
TRBD1	TRBV30	-	TRBJ2-4	TGTGCCTGGAAAAGGACAGGGATGGTGGGGATAGCCAAAAACATTCAGTACTTC	CAWKRTGMVGIAKNIQYF
-	TRBV19	-	TRBJ1-5	TGTGCCAGTAGAAAGGGAGGGACGCAAGAGCCCCAGCATTTT	CASRKGGTQEPQHF
TRBD1	TRBV6-1	-	TRBJ1-1	TGTGCCAGCAGTGACCTCTGGACAGGGAGGAACACTGAAGCTTTCTTT	CASSDLWTGRNTEAFF
-	TRBV5-4	-	TRBJ1-3	TGTGCCAGCAGCTTGGATAGCGTCCCTGGAAACACCATATATTTT	CASSLDSVPGNTIYF
-	TRBV2	few	TRBJ1-4	TGTGCCAGCAGTGAAGGAGGGACTAATGAAAAACTGTTTTTT	CASSEGGTNEKLFF
-	TRBV29-1	once	TRBJ1-5	TGCAGCGTTGAAGGGGGAGGTCAGCCCCAGCATTTT	CSVEGGGQPQHF
-	TRBV6-1	-	TRBJ1-3	TGTGCCAGTACTCGGGGGTACTCTGGAAACACCATATATTTT	CASTRGYSGNTIYF
TRBD1	TRBV30	-	TRBJ1-2	TGTGCCTGGAGTGTAGGACAGGTTAACTATGGCTACACCTTC	CAWSVGQVNYGYTF
-	TRBV28	-	TRBJ1-5	TGTGCCAGCAGTTTAGTTCCTCGAGGTCAGCCCCAGCATTTT	CASSLVPRGQPQHF
TRBD2	TRBV27	-	TRBJ2-2	TGTGCCAGCTTGGGACTAGCGAATCCGGGGGAGCTGTTTTTT	CASLGLANPGELFF
-	TRBV19	-	TRBJ1-2	TGTGCCAGTAGTATCATCCGGACAGATCAAGATGGCTACACCTTC	CASSIIRTDQDGYTF
-	TRBV5-6	-	TRBJ1-5	TGTGCCAGCAGCCCTGGACAGAATCAGCCCCAGCATTTT	CASSPGQNQPQHF
-	TRBV2	-	TRBJ2-1	TGTGCCAGCAGTGATTTCCTGGGCAATGAGCAGTTCTTC	CASSDFLGNEQFF
-	TRBV4-3	-	TRBJ1-4	TGCGCCAGCAGCCAAGGGACCCTTAGGGAGGAAAAACTGTTTTTT	CASSQGTLREEKLFF
-	TRBV4-3	-	TRBJ1-1	TGCGCCAGCAGCCAAGATTGGGGATTCACTGAAGCTTTCTTT	CASSQDWGFTEAFF
TRBD1	TRBV7-9	-	TRBJ1-2	TGTGCCAGCAGACCCGGACAGGGTGAATTCGGCTACACCTTC	CASRPGQGEFGYTF
-	TRBV5-4	-	TRBJ1-2	TGTGCCAGCAGTCCTAGGGCAGGGCAACCCCATGGCTACACCTTC	CASSPRAGQPHGYTF
-	TRBV4-3	-	TRBJ2-2	TGCGCCAGCAGCCAAGGAGCCGGCAGGGGTAACACCGGGGAGCTGTTTTTT	CASSQGAGRGNTGELFF
-	TRBV5-6	-	TRBJ1-5	TGTGCCAGCAGCTTGATGGGGCAGCCCCAGCATTTT	CASSLMGQPQHF
-	TRBV5-6	-	TRBJ2-3	TGTGCCAGCAGCTTAAGGTGGGATGTGGGAGCTTCCACAGATACGCAGTATTTT	CASSLRWDVGASTDTQYF
-	TRBV4-3	-	TRBJ2-7	TGCGCCAGCAGCCAAGACCATCGGGACGGTATCTACGAGCAGTACTTC	CASSQDHRDGIYEQYF
TRBD2	TRBV10-2	-	TRBJ2-3	TGCGCCAGCAGTGAGGGGTTGCGGGGGGGCACAGATACGCAGTATTTT	CASSEGLRGGTDTQYF
TRBD1	TRBV10-2	-	TRBJ2-1	TGCGCCAGCAGTGAAGGGACAGGGGACAATGAGCAGTTCTTC	CASSEGTGDNEQFF
-	TRBV10-1	-	TRBJ2-3	TGCGCCACGTCGAGCGGCTACACAGATACGCAGTATTTT	CATSSGYTDTQYF
-	TRBV19	-	TRBJ1-4	TGTGCCAGTAGTCCCGGTCTCGGACCAACTAATGAAAAACTGTTTTTT	CASSPGLGPTNEKLFF
TRBD1	TRBV9	-	TRBJ2-1	TGTGCCAGCAGCTCCCAGACAGGGTCCTACAATGAGCAGTTCTTC	CASSSQTGSYNEQFF
-	TRBV5-4	few	TRBJ1-1	TGTGCCAGCAGCTCCCAGGGTGGGGCAGGAAGTTATACTGAAGCTTTCTTT	CASSSQGGAGSYTEAFF
-	TRBV27	once	TRBJ2-7	TGTGCCAGCAGTTTAACGGCCGGGACATGCGAGCAGTACTTC	CASSLTAGTCEQYF
TRBD2	TRBV6-6	-	TRBJ2-5	TGTGCCAGCAGTTACCGGACTAGCGGGGTGGGAGAGACCCAGTACTTC	CASSYRTSGVGETQYF
TRBD1	TRBV29-1	few	TRBJ1-2	TGCAGCGCCCGGACAGGGACGGGTGGCTACACCTTC	CSARTGTGGYTF
-	TRBV7-2	-	TRBJ1-5	TGTGCCAGCAGCTCCGGAGGGGGGAGGGGCAATCAGCCCCAGCATTTT	CASSSGGGRGNQPQHF
-	TRBV14	-	TRBJ1-1	TGTGCCAGCAGCCAAGCCGGAGCAGGAGGGACGGCGAACACTGAAGCTTTCTTT	CASSQAGAGGTANTEAFF